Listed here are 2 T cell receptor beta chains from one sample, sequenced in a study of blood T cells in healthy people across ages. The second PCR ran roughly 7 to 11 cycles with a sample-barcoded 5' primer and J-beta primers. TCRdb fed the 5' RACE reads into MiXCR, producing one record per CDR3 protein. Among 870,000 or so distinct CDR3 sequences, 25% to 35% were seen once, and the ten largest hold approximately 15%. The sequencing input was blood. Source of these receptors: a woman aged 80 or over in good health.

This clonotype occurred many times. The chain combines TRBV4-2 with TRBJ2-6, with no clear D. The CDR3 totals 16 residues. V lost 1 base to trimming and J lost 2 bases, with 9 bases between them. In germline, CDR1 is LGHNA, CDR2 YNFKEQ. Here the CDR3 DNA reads TGTGCCAGCAGCCAAGGCGTAGGAGCTGGGGCCAACGTCCTGACTTTC. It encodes CASSQGVGAGANVLTF.

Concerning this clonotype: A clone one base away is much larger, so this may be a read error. The CDR3 sequence is CASRRAGQGTQYF. Written as DNA, the CDR3 is TGTGCCAGCAGAAGGGCAGGTCAAGGGACCCAGTACTTC. This chain connects TRBV6-2 or TRBV6-3 to TRBJ2-5; D not certain. CDR1 and CDR2 (germline): MNHEY, SVGEGT. The CDR3 consists of 13 residues.